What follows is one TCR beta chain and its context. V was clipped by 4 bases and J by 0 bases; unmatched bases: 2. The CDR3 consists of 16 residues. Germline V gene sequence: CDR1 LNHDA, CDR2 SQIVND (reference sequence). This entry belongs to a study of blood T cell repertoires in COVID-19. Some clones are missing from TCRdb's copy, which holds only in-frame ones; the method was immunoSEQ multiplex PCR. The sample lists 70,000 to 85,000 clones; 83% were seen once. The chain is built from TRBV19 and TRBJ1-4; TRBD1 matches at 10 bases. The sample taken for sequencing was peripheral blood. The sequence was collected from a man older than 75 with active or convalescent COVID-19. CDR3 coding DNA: TGTGCCAGTAGTACAGGGACAGGGGCAACTAATGAAAAACTGTTTTTT. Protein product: CASSTGTGATNEKLFF.